This entry lists 13 T cell receptor beta chains sequenced from one sample in a study of control samples from healthy donors and cancer patients. Here immunoSEQ multiplex PCR was the method, and the copy in TCRdb shows in-frame clones only, minus some. The sample consists of 150,000 to 200,000 clones, around 94% of them appearing once. Sequences were obtained from blood. The receptor source for this set is a woman younger than 30 in good health.

CDR3 residues: CASGHPDRDGQPQHF. The CDR3 nucleotides are TGTGCTAGTGGTCACCCAGACAGGGACGGGCAGCCCCAGCATTTT. This chain joins TRBV12-5 and TRBJ1-5; 7 bases are a match to TRBD1. This CDR3 has 15 residues. CDR1 is LGHNT, CDR2 FRNRAP, per germline. V was clipped by 5 bases and J by 7 bases; unmatched bases: 11.

This clone was seen more than once but under ten times. V gene TRBV6-5 combines with J gene TRBJ1-1; D is unclear. This CDR3 region has 15 residues. Germline V lookup: CDR1 MNHEY, CDR2 SVGAGI. Between the trimmed V and J ends, which lost 4 bases and 4 bases, there was a span of 16 bases. CDR3 residues: CASSSVRAGSTEAFF. CDR3 DNA: TGTGCCAGCAGTTCCGTAAGGGCCGGGAGCACTGAAGCTTTCTTT.

The chain is built from TRBV6-2 or TRBV6-3 and TRBJ1-1; tentatively, D is TRBD1 (5 bases). Germline V CDR1 and CDR2: MNHEY, SVGEGT. The CDR3 runs 18 residues. V lost 0 bases, J lost 0 bases, and 17 bases lay in between. CDR3 loop: CASSYSGRDSTLNTEAFF. In DNA, the CDR3 is TGTGCCAGCAGTTACTCGGGCCGGGACTCAACCTTGAACACTGAAGCTTTCTTT.

The rearrangement uses TRBV5-6 and TRBJ1-3; no firm D call. The CDR3 totals 15 residues. The germline V and J ends were trimmed by 1 base and 0 bases, with 8 bases remaining between them. The germline CDR1 and CDR2 sequences are SGHDT and YYEEEE. The CDR3 region is CASSLPASSGNTIYF. CDR3 bases: TGTGCCAGCAGCTTGCCAGCAAGCTCTGGAAACACCATATATTTT. The entire variable domain, with the rest obtained from reference TRBV5-6 and TRBJ1-3, is as follows: DAGVTQSPTHLIKTRGQQVTLRCSPKSGHDTVSWYQQALGQGPQFIFQYYEEEERQRGNFPDRFSGHQFPNYSSELNVNALLLGDSALYLCASSLPASSGNTIYFGEGSWLTVV.

This clone was observed once. V gene TRBV24-1 combines with J gene TRBJ2-5; TRBD1 is a possible D gene (6 bases). CDR1 and CDR2 (germline): KGHDR, SFDVKD. With 4 bases removed from V and 0 bases from J, the gap between germline ends came to 8 bases. This CDR3 contains 14 residues. The CDR3 sequence is CATSDTGYQETQYF. The CDR3 bases are TGTGCCACCAGTGACACAGGGTACCAAGAGACCCAGTACTTC.

This chain uses TRBV15 with TRBJ1-6; D gene unclear. The CDR3 spans 13 residues. V was shortened by 1 base and J by 14 bases, with 12 bases between the two germline ends. The germline V gene has CDR1 LNHNV and CDR2 YYDKDF (reference sequence). CDR3 DNA: TGTGCCACCAGCAGAGTCGAAACCCGATCCCTCCACTTT. This gives the protein CATSRVETRSLHF.

The genes are TRBV4-3 and TRBJ1-5; 10 nucleotides agree with TRBD1. V trimming: 2 bases; J trimming: 9 bases; junction bases outside the gene matches: 7. CDR3 length: 15 residues. In germline, CDR1 is LGHNA, CDR2 YSLEER. The CDR3 protein is CASSQSGQGEAPQHF. The CDR3 DNA is TGCGCCAGCAGCCAATCTGGACAGGGGGAGGCGCCCCAGCATTTT.

The chain has TRBV6-2 or TRBV6-3 and TRBJ1-5; TRBD1 aligns across 9 bases. CDR1 is MNHEY and CDR2 is SVGEGT in the germline V gene. This CDR3 has 17 residues. With 2 bases clipped from V and 5 bases from J, the junction kept 10 bases outside the gene matches. The chain's CDR3 is CASSYEGGQGGHQPQHF. The CDR3 nucleotides are TGTGCCAGCAGTTACGAGGGGGGACAGGGTGGGCATCAGCCCCAGCATTTT.

This sequence joins TRBV15 and TRBJ2-3, with D possibly matching TRBD1 (5 bases). The CDR3 is 15 amino acids. Germline V CDR1 and CDR2: LNHNV, YYDKDF (reference sequence). Trimming took 0 bases from V and 4 from J, leaving 11 bases between them. The CDR3 bases are TGTGCCACCAGCAGAGATTTCTGGGGCGCAGATACGCAGTATTTT. It is translated as CATSRDFWGADTQYF.

The V gene is TRBV5-4, the J gene TRBJ2-7, with a possible D match to TRBD2 (6 bases). The CDR3 loop spans 16 amino acids. V dropped 2 bases and J dropped 6 bases, with 21 bases sitting between them. Germline V gives CDR1 SGHNT, CDR2 YYREEE (reference sequence). CDR3 sequence (DNA): TGTGCCAGCAGCTTAGGCTCCGGGACTCCGAGCGGCGAGCAGTACTTC. Translating it yields CASSLGSGTPSGEQYF.

The V call is TRBV13, the J call TRBJ2-1; 9 nucleotides line up with TRBD1. V dropped 2 bases and J dropped 4; count of bases not matched to a gene: 6. The germline V gene has CDR1 PRHDT and CDR2 FYEKMQ (reference sequence). The CDR3 runs to 16 residues. This chain's CDR3 is CASSLPGQGTYNEQFF. The DNA of the CDR3 is TGTGCCAGCAGCTTACCCGGACAGGGGACTTACAATGAGCAGTTCTTC.

This clone was recorded only once. V gene TRBV2 combines with J gene TRBJ2-7; D is undetermined. V was shortened by 5 bases and J by 0 bases, with 14 bases between the two germline ends. The length of the CDR3 is 15 residues. The germline V gene has CDR1 SNHLY and CDR2 FYNNEI. CDR3 in DNA: TGTGCCAGCAGTCAAGACTGGACCCGCTCCTACGAGCAGTACTTC. Translation gives CASSQDWTRSYEQYF.

J is TRBJ1-1 and V is TRBV6-2 or TRBV6-3, with unresolved D. Per the germline V gene, CDR1 is MNHEY and CDR2 is SVGEGT. The CDR3 length is 14 residues. V lost 6 bases to trimming and J lost 7 bases, with 18 bases between them. CDR3 nucleotide sequence: TGTGCCAGCAGCCTGCGGACGGTTAATGATGAAGCTTTCTTT. Protein: CASSLRTVNDEAFF.